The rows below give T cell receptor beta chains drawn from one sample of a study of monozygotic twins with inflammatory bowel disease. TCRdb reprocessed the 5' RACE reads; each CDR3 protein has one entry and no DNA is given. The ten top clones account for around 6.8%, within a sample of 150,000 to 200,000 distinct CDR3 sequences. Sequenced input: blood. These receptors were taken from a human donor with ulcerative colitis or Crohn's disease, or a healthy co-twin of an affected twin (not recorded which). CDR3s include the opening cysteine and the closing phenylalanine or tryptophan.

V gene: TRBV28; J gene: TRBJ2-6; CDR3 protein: CASSPGPISSGANVLTF
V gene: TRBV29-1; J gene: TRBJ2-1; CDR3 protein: CSATGGRSHNEQFF
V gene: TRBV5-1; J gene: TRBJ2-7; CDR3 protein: CASSLDPGLDYEQYF
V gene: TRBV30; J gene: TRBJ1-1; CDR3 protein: CAWSKTLENTEAFF
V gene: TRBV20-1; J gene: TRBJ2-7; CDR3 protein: CSARDNVPPYEQYF
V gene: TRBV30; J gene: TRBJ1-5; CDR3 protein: CAWSVPGGQPQHF
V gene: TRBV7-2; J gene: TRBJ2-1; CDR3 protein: CASNSGTSYNEQFF
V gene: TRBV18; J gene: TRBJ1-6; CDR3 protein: CASSRDRVPREESPLHF
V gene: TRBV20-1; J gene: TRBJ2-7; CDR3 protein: CSLRGPSYEQYF
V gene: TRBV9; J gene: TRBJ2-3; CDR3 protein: CASSPGPARDTQYF
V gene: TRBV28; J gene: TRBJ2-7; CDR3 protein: CAITTEVGHEQYF
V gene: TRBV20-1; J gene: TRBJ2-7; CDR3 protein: CSARGRDSYEQYF
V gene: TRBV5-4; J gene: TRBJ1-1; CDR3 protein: CASTNARNTEAFF
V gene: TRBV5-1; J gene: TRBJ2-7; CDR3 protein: CASGAPGAGEQYF
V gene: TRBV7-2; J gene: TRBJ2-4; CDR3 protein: CASSLGSSLAKNIQYF
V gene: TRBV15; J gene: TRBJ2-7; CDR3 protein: CATSRYREPTSYEQYF
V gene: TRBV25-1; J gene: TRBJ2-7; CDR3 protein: CASSPGLHYEQYF
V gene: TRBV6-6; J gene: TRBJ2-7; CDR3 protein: CASSYSQDQYF
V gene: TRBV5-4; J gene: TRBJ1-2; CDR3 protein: CASSLGGGFNYGYTF
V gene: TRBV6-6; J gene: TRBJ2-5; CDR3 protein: CASSLTSGWAYF
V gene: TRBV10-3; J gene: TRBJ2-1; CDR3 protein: CAISESSGIYNEQFF
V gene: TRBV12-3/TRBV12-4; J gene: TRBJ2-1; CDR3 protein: CASSFLRQKNEQFF
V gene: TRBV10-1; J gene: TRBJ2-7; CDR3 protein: CASSDRFYEQYF
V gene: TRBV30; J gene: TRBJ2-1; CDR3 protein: CAWSVGYNEQFF
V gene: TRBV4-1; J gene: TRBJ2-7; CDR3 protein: CASSQWDRGDEQYF
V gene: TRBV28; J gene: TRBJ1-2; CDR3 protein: CASSRDRVLQGYTF
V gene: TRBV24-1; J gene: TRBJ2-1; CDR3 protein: CATSDRDRGVYEQFF
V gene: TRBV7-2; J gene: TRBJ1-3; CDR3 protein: CASSLVGITGNTIYF
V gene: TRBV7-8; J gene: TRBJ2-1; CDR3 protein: CASSLARAGTGWQFF
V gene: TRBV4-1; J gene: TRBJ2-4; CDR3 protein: CASSQLGKEGLAKNIQYF
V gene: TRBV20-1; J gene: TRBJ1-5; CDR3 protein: CSVTSGTNNQPQHF
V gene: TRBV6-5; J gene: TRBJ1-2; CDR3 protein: CASSYPTGEGYTF
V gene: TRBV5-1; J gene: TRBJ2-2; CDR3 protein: CASRPYRLTGGDTGELFF
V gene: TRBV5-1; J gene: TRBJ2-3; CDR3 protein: CASSLLQGPVSQYF
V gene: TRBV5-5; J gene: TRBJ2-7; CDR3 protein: CASSLSPRDTYYEQYF
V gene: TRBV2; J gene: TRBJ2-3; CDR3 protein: CASGGGGLSTDTQYF
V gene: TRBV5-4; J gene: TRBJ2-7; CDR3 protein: CASSVGGGTTLYEQYF
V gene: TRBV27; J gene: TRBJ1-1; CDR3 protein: CASHFAGAFREAFF
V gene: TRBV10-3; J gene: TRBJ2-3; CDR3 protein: CAITSERDFSTDTQYF
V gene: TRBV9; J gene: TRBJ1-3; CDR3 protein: CASSAYKTDSGNTIYF
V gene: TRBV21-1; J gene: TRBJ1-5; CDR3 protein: CASRSAGVNQPQHF
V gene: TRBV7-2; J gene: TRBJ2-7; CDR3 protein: CASSLVAQGAREQYF
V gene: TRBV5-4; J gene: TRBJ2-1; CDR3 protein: CASSPPNGEQFF
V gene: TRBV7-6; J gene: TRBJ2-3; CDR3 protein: CASSLEAEYTDTQYF
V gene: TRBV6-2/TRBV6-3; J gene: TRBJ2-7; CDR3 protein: CASRNLDGSPYEQYF
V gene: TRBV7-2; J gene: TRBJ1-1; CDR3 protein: CASRWEAITEAFF
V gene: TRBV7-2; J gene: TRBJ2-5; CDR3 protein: CASSHRDGKKETQYF
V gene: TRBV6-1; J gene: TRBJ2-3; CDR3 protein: CASRARGGPGDTQYF
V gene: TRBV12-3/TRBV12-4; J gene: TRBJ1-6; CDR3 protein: CASSPAPSSPLHF
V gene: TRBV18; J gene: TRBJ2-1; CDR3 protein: CASSPPSSYNEQFF
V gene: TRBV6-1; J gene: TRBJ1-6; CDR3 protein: CASSPGGGNSPLHF
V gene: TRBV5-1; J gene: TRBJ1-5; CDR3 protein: CASSAQGGQPQHF
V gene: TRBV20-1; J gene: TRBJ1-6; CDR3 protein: CSAARGQGNSPLHF
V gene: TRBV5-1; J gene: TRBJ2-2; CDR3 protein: CASTHDSAANTGELFF
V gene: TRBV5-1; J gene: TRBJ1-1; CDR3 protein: CASSLETMNTEAFF